The present TCR beta chain was sequenced within a study of T cells after yellow fever vaccination. Study conclusions and caveats: Abundant clonotypes (contaminants from the bulk population) could be present in FACS-sorted repertoires. Of the clonotypes, a small share occurred in both CD4 and CD8 compartments.

Each CDR3 protein is one row after TCRdb ran MiXCR on the 5' RACE reads. The repertoire consists of 150,000 to 200,000 distinct CDR3 sequences, with approximately 10% occurring once and the leading ten covering approximately 34%. This clonotype was detected a few times. Its antigen remains unknown. The sequence came from a man between 18 and 29 years old who received the YFV17D yellow fever vaccine. The material was CD8+ T cells sorted from PBMCs, obtained 15 days after the yellow fever booster vaccination.

CDR3 sequence: CASSSSFGGGTDTQYF. DNA of the CDR3: TGTGCCAGCAGCTCCAGCTTCGGGGGGGGCACAGATACGCAGTATTTT. V is TRBV7-6 and J is TRBJ2-3; TRBD2 agrees at 8 bases. Germline V gives CDR1 SGHVS, CDR2 FNYEAQ. The CDR3 has 16 amino acids. J lost 1 base, V lost 4 bases, and 7 bases had no gene match. The full variable domain, in which reference TRBV7-6 and TRBJ2-3 provide the parts outside the CDR3, is GAGVSQSPRYKVTKRGQDVALRCDPISGHVSLYWYRQALGQGPEFLTYFNYEAQQDKSGLPNDRFSAERPEGSISTLTIQRTEQRDSAMYRCASSSSFGGGTDTQYFGPGTRLTVL.